A selection of T cell receptor beta chains follows, all from one sample in a study of early T cells in non-severe SARS-CoV-2 infection. TCRdb re-derived calls from the 5' RACE reads in MiXCR, one entry per CDR3 protein. The sample records about 69,000 distinct CDR3 sequences, approximately 15% being singletons. The sample taken for sequencing was whole blood. The receptors come from an adult who was a healthcare worker with PCR-confirmed SARS-CoV-2 infection or an uninfected control (not recorded which). Each CDR3 is given with its conserved first and last residue. Fields, in order: D gene, V gene, J gene, clone size, CDR3 DNA, CDR3 protein. The D gene is left open where the match is weak. Clone size, where shown, is once, few, many, or a class for clones that have expanded.

NA,TRBV6-6,TRBJ2-2,many,TGTGCCAGCAGTTCCGGATCCACCGGGGAGCTGTTTTTT,CASSSGSTGELFF
NA,TRBV20-1,TRBJ1-2,NA,TGCAGTGCCACCTCGGACAGACCTTCTAACTATGGCTACACCTTC,CSATSDRPSNYGYTF
TRBD1,TRBV18,TRBJ2-1,NA,TGTGCCAGCTCACCTCAGGGGGCGGGCTATGAGCAGTTCTTC,CASSPQGAGYEQFF
TRBD1,TRBV5-1,TRBJ1-2,few,TGCGCCAGCAGCTCAGGACAGGCTAACTATGGCTACACCTTC,CASSSGQANYGYTF
NA,TRBV19,TRBJ2-1,many,TGTGCCACTGCCGGGGGTCCGGAGGCCGCGCACTTCTTC,CATAGGPEAAHFF
TRBD2,TRBV5-6,TRBJ2-3,many,TGTGCCAGCAGCCCGTGGACTAGGGAAACAGATACGCAGTATTTT,CASSPWTRETDTQYF
NA,TRBV4-1,TRBJ1-1,many,TGCGCCAGCAGCCAAGACACGCGCCACACTGAAGCTTTCTTT,CASSQDTRHTEAFF
NA,TRBV9,TRBJ2-2,few,TGTGCCAGCAGCGACATGGCCAGAGGGAACACCGGGGAGCTGTTTTTT,CASSDMARGNTGELFF
NA,TRBV4-2,TRBJ1-4,NA,TGTGCCAGCAGCCCCAGACAGGAACGGAATGAAAAACTGTTTTTT,CASSPRQERNEKLFF
NA,TRBV19,TRBJ2-5,NA,TGTGCCAGTAGTATCGGAGACAGGCAAGAGACCCAGTACTTC,CASSIGDRQETQYF
TRBD1,TRBV5-1,TRBJ1-2,few,TGCGCCAGCAGCTCGACAGGGTTCGGCTACACCTTC,CASSSTGFGYTF
NA,TRBV4-3,TRBJ1-6,NA,TGCGCCAGCAGCCAACTGAAGGGGTACTCACCCCTCCACTTT,CASSQLKGYSPLHF
TRBD1,TRBV7-3,TRBJ1-6,many,TGTGCCAGCAGCTTAGAGGGACAGGGATTAGGCTCACCCCTCCACTTT,CASSLEGQGLGSPLHF
NA,TRBV6-2/TRBV6-3,TRBJ2-7,few,TGTGCCAGCAGCCTCTTAAGGAACGAGCAGTACTTC,CASSLLRNEQYF
NA,TRBV7-9,TRBJ1-5,NA,TGTGCCAGCAGCTTGAGGGGTCAGCCCCAGCATTTT,CASSLRGQPQHF
NA,TRBV20-1,TRBJ1-5,many,TGCAGTGCTAGTTTTAGCAATCAGCCCCAGCATTTT,CSASFSNQPQHF
TRBD2,TRBV20-1,TRBJ2-1,many,TGCAGTGCTCCGCGACTAGCGGGGGGGTTAAGGTACAATGAGCAGTTCTTC,CSAPRLAGGLRYNEQFF
TRBD2,TRBV7-6,TRBJ2-3,few,TGTGCCAGCAGCTTGGGGAGCGGGGGGGCCTTTTATACGCAGTATTTT,CASSLGSGGAFYTQYF
NA,TRBV30,TRBJ2-3,few,TGTGCCTGGAGCATAAGCGGGCAGGGACCAGATACGCAGTATTTT,CAWSISGQGPDTQYF
NA,TRBV27,TRBJ2-3,few,TGTGCCAGCAGTTTAAATGGGCTCCTAAACACAGATACGCAGTATTTT,CASSLNGLLNTDTQYF
TRBD1,TRBV3-1,TRBJ1-3,few,TGTGCCAGCAGCCGGACAGGGGCTGGAAACACCATATATTTT,CASSRTGAGNTIYF
TRBD1,TRBV9,TRBJ1-6,few,TGTGCCAGCAGCGTAGGGCAGGGGGTTTCACCCCTCCACTTT,CASSVGQGVSPLHF
NA,TRBV11-2,TRBJ2-5,many,TGTGCCTCATCTACCGGGACGCAAGGAACCCAGTACTTC,CASSTGTQGTQYF
NA,TRBV4-3,TRBJ2-2,NA,TGCGCCAGCAGCCAAGAGAACAGGGTAGAGGGCACCGGGGAGCTGTTTTTT,CASSQENRVEGTGELFF
NA,TRBV6-5,TRBJ2-1,many,TGTGCCAGCAGTTACTCGACCCCGGGACGTGGTACGCCGTTCTTC,CASSYSTPGRGTPFF
TRBD2,TRBV7-7,TRBJ2-1,few,TGTGCCAGCAGCCCCGGACTAGCGGGGGCGGAAAATTACAATGAGCAGTTCTTC,CASSPGLAGAENYNEQFF
NA,TRBV2,TRBJ2-3,few,TGTGCCAGCGTCGGGGTTATCACAGATACGCAGTATTTT,CASVGVITDTQYF
NA,TRBV18,TRBJ2-3,few,TGTGCCAGCTCAACAGGCACAGATACGCAGTATTTT,CASSTGTDTQYF
NA,TRBV4-2,TRBJ2-2,few,TGTGCCAGCAGCCAAGCGGAGGGGGCCGGGGACGGGGAGCTGTTTTTT,CASSQAEGAGDGELFF
NA,TRBV2,TRBJ1-6,many,TGTGCCAGCAGAGTCAAATTATCCTATAATTCACCCCTCCACTTT,CASRVKLSYNSPLHF
NA,TRBV7-2,TRBJ2-1,few,TGTGCCAGCAGCTTACGGCGTGAGCAGTTCTTC,CASSLRREQFF
NA,TRBV11-2,TRBJ1-1,NA,TGTGCCAGCAGCTCTCGACGGAACACTGAAGCTTTCTTT,CASSSRRNTEAFF
NA,TRBV4-1,TRBJ1-6,NA,TGCGCCAGCAGCCAAGGGCAGCATAATTCACCCCTCCACTTT,CASSQGQHNSPLHF
TRBD2,TRBV19,TRBJ2-1,once,TGTGCCAGTAGTACAGCCGGGACTAGCGGGGGCTTGTACAATGGGCAGTTCTTC,CASSTAGTSGGLYNGQFF
NA,TRBV7-9,TRBJ1-2,few,TGTGCCAGCACCCCATCCGGGGGAGACTATGGCTACACCTTC,CASTPSGGDYGYTF
NA,TRBV5-1,TRBJ1-1,NA,TGCGCCAGCAGCGGGGATGTGAACACTGAAGCTTTCTTT,CASSGDVNTEAFF
NA,TRBV5-4,TRBJ2-3,few,TGTGCCAGCAGTTCCGCACTCCGGGCTGATACGCAGTATTTT,CASSSALRADTQYF
TRBD2,TRBV12-3/TRBV12-4,TRBJ2-5,few,TGTGCCAGCCTCCGCGGGGGGGCAGGGGACCAAGAGACCCAGTACTTC,CASLRGGAGDQETQYF
NA,TRBV3-1,TRBJ1-2,many,TGTGCCAGCAGCCAAGAAGGCAGGAGAAATGGCTACACCTTC,CASSQEGRRNGYTF
NA,TRBV27,TRBJ1-6,NA,TGTGCCAGCAGTCCACCTACAAATTCACCCCTCCACTTT,CASSPPTNSPLHF
TRBD2,TRBV16,TRBJ2-7,few,TGTGCCAGCAGCCAAAGAGCGGGGGTGTCCTACGAGCAGTACTTC,CASSQRAGVSYEQYF
NA,TRBV3-1,TRBJ2-5,NA,TGTGCCAGCAGCCTCCGAACACCGAACCAAGAGACCCAGTACTTC,CASSLRTPNQETQYF
NA,TRBV11-2,TRBJ2-1,medium-sized,TGTGCCAGCAGCTTGAGCCATTACAATGAGCAGTTCTTC,CASSLSHYNEQFF
NA,TRBV6-2/TRBV6-3,TRBJ1-5,NA,TGTGCCAGCAGTTTCGCAGATTTGTACGGCAATCAGCCCCAGCATTTT,CASSFADLYGNQPQHF
NA,TRBV27,TRBJ1-2,NA,TGTGCCAGCAGTAGAAGCCTAAACTATGGCTACACCTTC,CASSRSLNYGYTF
NA,TRBV20-1,TRBJ2-5,NA,TGCAGTGCTAGAGATCTACCTGGAGAGACCCAGTACTTC,CSARDLPGETQYF
NA,TRBV20-1,TRBJ1-1,NA,TGCAGTGCTACAGGGGAAATGAACACTGAAGCTTTCTTT,CSATGEMNTEAFF
NA,TRBV6-1,TRBJ2-3,NA,TGTGCCAGCAGTGAGAACCGGGACCCCGGTACGCAGTATTTT,CASSENRDPGTQYF
NA,TRBV13,TRBJ1-1,NA,TGTGCCAGCACGGAGCGGGGGTTTAGGAACACTGAAGCTTTCTTT,CASTERGFRNTEAFF
NA,TRBV20-1,TRBJ2-3,NA,TGCAGTGCTAGTAGGGCTATCGGCACAGATACGCAGTATTTT,CSASRAIGTDTQYF
NA,TRBV7-8,TRBJ2-3,many,TGTGCCAGCAGCGGTAGACTAGGCCACACAGATACGCAGTATTTT,CASSGRLGHTDTQYF
NA,TRBV28,TRBJ1-2,many,TGTGCCAGCAGTCTATACCGGGGGCCCTATGGCTACACCTTC,CASSLYRGPYGYTF
TRBD1,TRBV28,TRBJ1-1,few,TGTGCCAGCAGTCGCACAGGGGCCAAAATGAACACTGAAGCTTTCTTT,CASSRTGAKMNTEAFF
TRBD1,TRBV6-6,TRBJ1-3,NA,TGTGCCAGCAGAGATGGGACAGCCCTCTCTGGAAACACCATATATTTT,CASRDGTALSGNTIYF